A single sample is the source of the 27 T cell receptor beta chains below, sequenced in a study of Tregs in tolerant kidney transplant recipients. Libraries were prepared by immunoSEQ multiplex PCR; TCRdb keeps only in-frame clonotypes and omits some of them. Of approximately 90,000 clones listed, roughly 92% are singletons. Material for sequencing was CD8+ T cells from blood. All receptors derive from a human donor in good health.

The chain links TRBV6-1 to TRBJ1-3; no clear D gene. This CDR3 has 13 residues. The germline V gene encodes CDR1 MNHNS and CDR2 SASEGT. V shed 7 bases and J shed 6 bases, with 13 bases lying between them. The CDR3 bases are TGTGCCAGCATAATAAGTTCGAAAAACACCATATATTTT. Amino acid sequence: CASIISSKNTIYF.

The chain couples TRBV9 to TRBJ2-7, with 13 bases that match TRBD2. CDR1 is SGDLS and CDR2 is YYNGEE in the germline V gene. This CDR3 is built from 15 residues. The V gene end was trimmed by 3 bases and the J gene end by 3 bases; junction bases not matched to a gene: 3. The CDR3 sequence is CASSEGLAGVYEQYF. CDR3 sequence (DNA): TGTGCCAGCAGCGAAGGACTAGCGGGAGTCTACGAGCAGTACTTC.

V is TRBV21-1 and J is TRBJ1-4. TRBV21-1 is marked as a pseudogene. CDR3 length equals 10 residues. This chain's CDR3 is CASSSLELFF. The CDR3 DNA is TGTGCCAGCAGCTCCCTAGAACTGTTTTTT.

This chain joins TRBV6-6 and TRBJ2-6; D is uncertain. Per germline, CDR1 MNHNY and CDR2 SVGAGI (reference sequence). Trimming took 2 bases from V and 1 from J, leaving 6 bases between them. The length of the CDR3 is 15 residues. The CDR3 loop reads CASSYSESGANVLTF. The CDR3 nucleotides read TGTGCCAGCAGTTACAGCGAATCTGGGGCCAACGTCCTGACTTTC.

The J gene is TRBJ1-2, the V gene TRBV6-5, with a possible D match to TRBD1 (6 bases). Germline V gene data show CDR1 as MNHEY and CDR2 as SVGAGI. This CDR3 is 14 amino acids long. V was pared by 5 bases and J by 0 bases, with 10 bases between. In DNA, the CDR3 is TGTGCCAGCAGTGGGACACGTACTAACTATGGCTACACCTTC. Translated: CASSGTRTNYGYTF.

In this sample, this clone turned up once. The V call is TRBV19, the J call TRBJ2-5; TRBD2 matches 13 bases. The germline V gene has CDR1 LNHDA and CDR2 SQIVND (reference sequence). Unmatched junction bases numbered 8, after V lost 5 bases and J lost 5 bases. The CDR3 runs 16 residues. The CDR3 bases are TGTGCCAGTAGTGCCGGACTAGCGGGGGTGTGTGAGACCCAGTACTTC. Translated: CASSAGLAGVCETQYF.

The chain is built from TRBV2 and TRBJ2-7, with TRBD1 matching over 12 bases. The CDR3 is 16 residues long. Trimming at V came to 6 bases and at J to 5 bases, leaving 11 bases not matched to a gene. CDR1 is SNHLY and CDR2 is FYNNEI in the germline V gene. CDR3: CASSPGQGAASDEQYF. The CDR3 nucleotides read TGTGCCAGCAGCCCGGGACAGGGGGCCGCCAGTGACGAGCAGTACTTC.

This clone was seen only a few times. This chain uses TRBV6-4 with TRBJ2-1, with unresolved D. CDR3 length equals 14 residues. Trimming pared 4 bases from V and 3 bases from J, leaving 10 bases between. The germline V gene has CDR1 MRHNA and CDR2 SNTAGT. The CDR3 is CASSGDTDYNEQFF. The CDR3 DNA reads as TGTGCCAGCAGTGGCGACACCGACTACAATGAGCAGTTCTTC.

This rearrangement joins TRBV10-1 to TRBJ2-3; the match to TRBD2 covers 12 bases. CDR1 and CDR2 (germline): WNHNN, SYGVQD (reference sequence). The trim removed 3 bases at V and 1 base at J, leaving 14 bases unmatched. The CDR3 is 20 residues long. CDR3 DNA sequence: TGCGCCAGCAGTGACCAAGGACTAGCGGGAAGGCTCCCTGGCACAGATACGCAGTATTTT. It specifies CASSDQGLAGRLPGTDTQYF.

V usage is TRBV2 and J usage is TRBJ2-7, with D unresolved. V lost 8 bases and J lost 3, with 14 bases in between. The CDR3 totals 13 residues. CDR1 and CDR2 (germline): SNHLY, FYNNEI. CDR3: CASSPNIHYEQYF. As DNA, the CDR3 is TGTGCCAGCTCCCCGAACATTCACTACGAGCAGTACTTC.

This clone was observed a few times. The J gene is TRBJ2-5, the V gene TRBV10-2; the D gene is possibly TRBD1 (6 bases). The CDR3 has 13 residues. V lost 4 bases and J 3 bases, leaving 9 bases between the germline ends. The germline V gene has CDR1 WSHSY and CDR2 SAAADI. CDR3 protein: CASSGGQEETQYF. CDR3 sequence (DNA): TGCGCCAGCAGTGGGGGACAAGAAGAGACCCAGTACTTC.

The V gene is TRBV5-4, the J gene TRBJ1-2; D is uncertain. This CDR3 has 13 residues. Germline CDR1 and CDR2: SGHNT and YYREEE (reference sequence). V lost 5 bases and J 4 bases, leaving 12 bases between the germline ends. The CDR3 protein is CASRFGDGYGYTF. The CDR3 DNA follows: TGTGCCAGCAGGTTTGGAGACGGCTATGGCTACACCTTC.

This chain joins TRBV9 and TRBJ1-1; maybe TRBD1 (5 bases). CDR3 size: 12 residues. Germline CDR1 SGDLS, CDR2 YYNGEE. V lost 4 bases, J lost 8 bases, and 12 bases lay in between. The CDR3 nucleotides read TGTGCCAGCAGCCCGTGGGGGGTCGAAGCTTTCTTT. Residues: CASSPWGVEAFF.

The V and J genes are TRBV4-1 and TRBJ1-6; 8 bases agree with TRBD1. After removal of 0 bases from V and 17 bases from J, the junction contained 18 bases not matched to a gene. The germline CDR1 and CDR2 sequences are MGHRA and YSYEKL. This CDR3 comprises 17 residues. The chain's CDR3 is CASSQDAGTGRLQGFHF. DNA for the CDR3: TGCGCCAGCAGCCAAGACGCCGGGACAGGCCGTCTTCAGGGGTTCCACTTT.

The chain recombines TRBV5-6 with TRBJ1-6; TRBD1 is a possible D gene (6 bases). Germline CDR1 is SGHDT and CDR2 is YYEEEE. CDR3 size: 13 residues. V dropped 6 bases and J dropped 8 bases, with 12 bases sitting between them. CDR3 coding DNA: TGTGCCAGCAAGAGGGGGGATTATTCACCCCTCCACTTT. This translates into CASKRGDYSPLHF.

CDR3 loop: CASSPKGTGANTEAFF. The DNA of the CDR3 is TGTGCCAGCAGCCCGAAGGGGACGGGGGCAAACACTGAAGCTTTCTTT. V usage is TRBV13 and J usage is TRBJ1-1, with D possibly being TRBD1 (6 bases). CDR3 length equals 16 residues. Trimming pared 5 bases from V and 2 bases from J, leaving 18 bases between. The germline V gene has CDR1 PRHDT and CDR2 FYEKMQ (reference sequence).

The chain links TRBV27 to TRBJ2-1; D remains unclear. V lost 3 bases and J lost 6, with 12 bases in between. Germline values: CDR1 MNHEY, CDR2 SMNVEV (reference sequence). The CDR3 contains 14 residues. The CDR3 region has the DNA TGTGCCAGCAGTTTCGGGTCTCCCGGCAATGAGCAGTTCTTC. Protein: CASSFGSPGNEQFF.

The chain has TRBV5-6 and TRBJ2-5; D remains ambiguous. V was cut by 2 bases and J by 5 bases, with 4 bases left in between. In germline, CDR1 is SGHDT, CDR2 YYEEEE. CDR3 size: 11 residues. CDR3 bases: TGTGCCAGCAGCTTAGCGGAGACCCAGTACTTC. Its translation is CASSLAETQYF.

The chain carries TRBV27 and TRBJ2-3, with D maybe TRBD1 (6 bases). V lost 3 bases and J 0 bases, leaving 10 bases between the germline ends. Germline assignment: CDR1 MNHEY and CDR2 SMNVEV (reference sequence). This CDR3 region has 15 residues. The CDR3 region has the DNA TGTGCCAGCAGTTTGACAGGATTGAGCACAGATACGCAGTATTTT. Residues: CASSLTGLSTDTQYF.

The rearrangement links TRBV4-1 to TRBJ2-7; TRBD1 matches 8 bases. The trim removed 1 base at V and 0 bases at J, leaving 5 bases unmatched. CDR1 and CDR2 (germline): MGHRA, YSYEKL. This CDR3 has 16 residues. CDR3 DNA: TGCGCCAGCAGCCAAGCCCAGACAGGGGACTCCTACGAGCAGTACTTC. Translation: CASSQAQTGDSYEQYF.

The V call is TRBV27, the J call TRBJ1-2; D may be TRBD1 (6 bases). V lost 5 bases to trimming and J lost 4 bases, with 11 bases between them. The CDR3 extends over 13 amino acids. The germline CDR1 and CDR2 sequences are MNHEY and SMNVEV (reference sequence). The CDR3 protein is CASSIDRSYGYTF. CDR3 nucleotides: TGTGCCAGCAGTATTGACAGGAGCTATGGCTACACCTTC.

The genes are TRBV6-1 and TRBJ2-2; 11 positions agree with TRBD2. V shed 2 bases and J 5 bases; nucleotides not matched to a gene: 7. Germline-derived CDR1 and CDR2 are MNHNS and SASEGT. This CDR3 contains 17 residues. The CDR3 here is CASSERRLAGGTGELFF. The CDR3 DNA sequence: TGTGCCAGCAGTGAACGAAGGCTAGCGGGAGGTACCGGGGAGCTGTTTTTT.

The CDR3 region has the DNA TGTGCCATCGCCAGCAAGGAAAGTAGCCAAGAGACCCAGTACTTC. Translating it yields CAIASKESSQETQYF. The gene calls are TRBV10-3 and TRBJ2-5, with unresolved D. The V and J ends lost 8 bases and 1 base respectively, with 17 bases between them. Germline V gives CDR1 ENHRY, CDR2 SYGVKD. There are 15 residues in the CDR3.

The genes are TRBV7-9 and TRBJ2-7; 10 bases align to TRBD1. CDR1 and CDR2 from the germline V gene are SEHNR and FQNEAQ (reference sequence). This CDR3 is built from 14 residues. V lost 4 bases to trimming and J lost 4 bases; unmatched junction nucleotides: 4. DNA of the CDR3: TGTGCCAGCAGCTGGGACAGGGGAGATTACGAGCAGTACTTC. As protein: CASSWDRGDYEQYF.

The genes are TRBV5-4 and TRBJ1-1; no clear D gene. Trimming pared 2 bases from V and 1 base from J, leaving 6 bases between. CDR1 is SGHNT and CDR2 is YYREEE in the germline V gene (reference sequence). The CDR3 is 13 residues long. The CDR3 loop reads CASSFWSNTEAFF. The CDR3 DNA is TGTGCCAGCAGCTTTTGGTCGAACACTGAAGCTTTCTTT.

The J gene is TRBJ1-5, the V gene TRBV27, with D perhaps matching TRBD1 (6 bases). V was cut by 3 bases and J by 5 bases, with 14 bases left in between. Germline V gives CDR1 MNHEY, CDR2 SMNVEV (reference sequence). The CDR3 length is 15 residues. CDR3 residues: CASSFLGAVDQPQHF. The CDR3 DNA reads TGTGCCAGCAGTTTTCTGGGGGCGGTTGATCAGCCCCAGCATTTT.

This clone was detected only a few times. The chain joins TRBV7-9 to TRBJ2-1; tentatively, D is TRBD2 (6 bases). Per germline, CDR1 SEHNR and CDR2 FQNEAQ (reference sequence). V was cut by 5 bases and J by 0 bases, with 14 bases left in between. This CDR3 is built from 16 residues. The CDR3 DNA sequence: TGTGCCAGCAGCGATACCGGGGGAGGCTCCTACAATGAGCAGTTCTTC. It specifies CASSDTGGGSYNEQFF.